These 11 T cell receptor beta chains were sequenced from one sample in a study of blood T cells in healthy people across ages. Combining a sample-barcoded 5' primer with a J-beta primer mix, a second PCR ran for about 6 to 11 cycles. TCRdb reanalysed the 5' RACE reads using MiXCR and keeps one entry per CDR3 protein. The sample holds around 990,000 distinct CDR3 sequences, approximately 25% seen once. The same data also went into a second study, on T cells of mothers and their children.

The sequencing input was blood. The receptors were sampled from a girl aged 2 to 9 in good health.

This clonotype showed up many times. The chain recombines TRBV9 with TRBJ2-5, with 8 positions matching TRBD2. The CDR3 spans 16 residues. Germline CDR1 reads SGDLS; CDR2 reads YYNGEE. The V gene end was trimmed by 5 bases and the J gene end by 4 bases; junction bases not matched to a gene: 13. In DNA form, the CDR3 reads TGTGCCAGCAGTGTCGCAGGAGCGGGGGATGCAGAGACCCAGTACTTC. Protein: CASSVAGAGDAETQYF.

V and J are TRBV29-1 and TRBJ2-1; a weak D match, TRBD1 (5 bases). The assigned J gene may be wrong: the sequence end matches TRBJ2-7 better. The V gene's germline CDR1 is SQVTM and CDR2 ANQGSEA. This CDR3 has 14 residues. CDR3 protein: CSVVDRLRSYEQYF. CDR3 bases: TGCAGCGTTGTTGACAGATTGAGGTCCTACGAGCAGTACTTC.

This clonotype was recorded a few times. This rearrangement joins TRBV27 to TRBJ2-3; the match to TRBD1 covers 8 bases. This CDR3 spans 17 amino acids. V lost 4 bases and J lost 2; bases outside the gene matches: 11. CDR1 and CDR2 from the germline V gene are MNHEY and SMNVEV (reference sequence). Here the CDR3 reads CASSWTSGQETTDTQYF. The CDR3 DNA is TGTGCCAGCAGTTGGACCTCGGGACAGGAGACCACAGATACGCAGTATTTT.

In DNA form, the CDR3 reads TGTGCCAGCAGTGCACGGCCTACAGGGATCGTGAACATTCAGTACTTC. Protein sequence: CASSARPTGIVNIQYF. The genes are TRBV2 and TRBJ2-4; maybe TRBD1 (6 bases). The CDR3 has 16 residues. CDR1 and CDR2 (germline): SNHLY, FYNNEI. The V gene lost 4 bases and the J gene lost 7 bases, with 20 bases spanning the gap.

The chain couples TRBV5-5 to TRBJ2-3; 7 nucleotides align to TRBD1. The V gene's germline CDR1 is SGHKS and CDR2 YYEKEE (reference sequence). The CDR3 has 16 amino acids. V lost 4 bases, J lost 1 base, and 9 bases stayed unmatched. The CDR3 region is CASSTHRQGGTDTQYF. The CDR3 DNA reads as TGTGCCAGCAGCACCCATAGACAGGGTGGCACAGATACGCAGTATTTT.

The chain links TRBV20-1 to TRBJ2-5; D not resolved. This CDR3 is 12 amino acids long. The V gene's germline CDR1 is DFQATT and CDR2 SNEGSKA (reference sequence). The ends were cut back, 4 bases at V and 5 bases at J, with 11 bases in the middle. The chain's CDR3 is CSAIEGEETQYF. The CDR3 nucleotides read TGCAGTGCTATTGAAGGAGAGGAGACCCAGTACTTC.

This clonotype was observed a few times. This chain links TRBV28 with TRBJ2-1; D possibly uses TRBD1 or TRBD2 (5 bases each). The V end lost 4 bases, the J end lost 5 bases, and 18 bases lay between the germline ends. This CDR3 spans 16 amino acids. The germline gives CDR1 MDHEN, CDR2 SYDVKM. Here the CDR3 reads CASSSSGTSGHNEQFF. The DNA for the CDR3 is TGTGCCAGCAGTTCCTCCGGGACGAGCGGTCACAATGAGCAGTTCTTC.

The chain is built from TRBV12-3 or TRBV12-4 and TRBJ2-7, with a weak D call TRBD2 (6 bases). The CDR3 contains 13 residues. The germline V and J ends were trimmed by 7 bases and 1 base, with 11 bases remaining between them. CDR3 amino acids: CASKTEGSYEQYF. The CDR3 region has the DNA TGTGCCAGCAAAACGGAGGGTTCCTACGAGCAGTACTTC.

This clonotype was recorded a few times. The V gene is TRBV29-1, the J gene TRBJ2-5; D is possibly TRBD1 or TRBD2 (5 bases each). The J call may be faulty, since TRBJ2-7 better matches the DNA end. Germline V lookup: CDR1 SQVTM, CDR2 ANQGSEA. CDR3 length equals 14 residues. CDR3 coding DNA: TGCAGCGTCGCATCCGGGACGGTGAACTACGAGCAGTACTTC. This encodes CSVASGTVNYEQYF.

This clonotype was recorded a few times. The J gene is TRBJ2-7, the V gene TRBV16, with D uncertain. CDR3 size: 12 residues. Germline V lookup: CDR1 KGHSY, CDR2 FQNENV. With 4 bases removed from V and 4 bases from J, the gap between germline ends came to 8 bases. CDR3 bases: TGTGCCAGCAGCCCTACCTATTACGAGCAGTACTTC. This encodes CASSPTYYEQYF. Together with reference TRBV16 and TRBJ2-7, the CDR3 gives the full variable domain: GEEVAQTPKHLVRGEGQKAKLYCAPIKGHSYVFWYQQVLKNEFKFLISFQNENVFDETGMPKERFSAKCLPNSPCSLEIQATKLEDSAVYFCASSPTYYEQYFGPGTRLTVT.

The chain has TRBV29-1 and TRBJ1-4, with D possibly matching TRBD1 (5 bases). Germline V gene lookup returns CDR1 SQVTM and CDR2 ANQGSEA. Trimming left V 6 bases short and J 11 bases short, with 22 bases between. The CDR3 is 14 amino acids. The CDR3 nucleotides are TGCAGCGTGCCTTCGGGGGGTTCTCGCGGCAAACTGTTTTTT. It yields the protein CSVPSGGSRGKLFF.